Below, 28 T cell receptor beta chains from the same sample are listed, as sequenced in a study of blood T cell repertoires in COVID-19. The method was immunoSEQ multiplex PCR; TCRdb's version includes in-frame clones alone and lacks a portion of them. The table includes fewer than 250,000 clones, around 80% detected once. Sequencing was carried out using peripheral blood. The receptors here all came from a human donor in a cohort sampled during active COVID-19.

The chain joins TRBV3-1 (or the pseudogene TRBV3-2) to TRBJ2-7, with D unclear. This CDR3 has 11 residues. V was pared by 5 bases and J by 5 bases, with 7 bases between. Germline V lookup: CDR1 LGHDT, CDR2 YNNKEL (reference sequence). CDR3 nucleotides: TGTGCCAGCAGCTCAGTGGACGAGCAGTACTTC. The encoded protein is CASSSVDEQYF.

This chain joins TRBV5-5 and TRBJ2-6; D possibly corresponds to TRBD2 (5 bases). Germline CDR1 reads SGHKS; CDR2 reads YYEKEE (reference sequence). V dropped 2 bases and J dropped 4 bases, with 16 bases sitting between them. The CDR3 extends over 17 amino acids. The CDR3 sequence: CASSFGIPRGGANVLTF. DNA of the CDR3: TGTGCCAGCAGCTTTGGGATCCCACGAGGGGGGGCCAACGTCCTGACTTTC.

This clone turned up a few times. This chain joins TRBV29-1 and TRBJ2-1, with TRBD2 matching over 12 bases. Trimming removed 4 bases from V and 6 bases from J; junction bases left unmatched: 4. The CDR3 is made up of 14 amino acids. Germline CDR1 is SQVTM and CDR2 is ANQGSEA. The CDR3 region has the DNA TGCAGCGTTGGCCTAGCGGGGGGGCTCAATGAGCAGTTCTTC. Amino acid sequence: CSVGLAGGLNEQFF.

Of note for this clone: Other DNA variants within this sample encode the same CDR3. The rearrangement uses TRBV5-4 and TRBJ1-1; 9 bases match TRBD1. There are 14 residues in the CDR3. The junction had 2 bases not matched to a gene; V was cut back by 4 bases and J by 1 base. Germline V gene sequence: CDR1 SGHNT, CDR2 YYREEE (reference sequence). CDR3: CASSPGQGNTEAFF. CDR3 DNA: TGTGCCAGCAGCCCGGGACAGGGGAACACTGAAGCTTTCTTT.

This clone came up once. The V and J genes are TRBV18 and TRBJ2-1; D possibly corresponds to TRBD1 (5 bases). The CDR3 runs to 14 residues. The germline V gene has CDR1 KGHSH and CDR2 LQKENI. Trimming took off 5 bases at V and 5 bases at J, with 13 bases between the two ends. As DNA, the CDR3 is TGTGCCAGCTCATCCAACCTACAGGACAATGAGCAGTTCTTC. It yields the protein CASSSNLQDNEQFF.

This sequence joins TRBV29-1 and TRBJ1-1; TRBD1 might be the D (5 bases). V lost 6 bases and J lost 5, with 13 bases in between. The germline gives CDR1 SQVTM, CDR2 ANQGSEA. The CDR3 sequence is 12 residues long. CDR3 in amino acids: CSVEGLETEAFF. CDR3 DNA sequence: TGCAGCGTGGAGGGGCTGGAGACTGAAGCTTTCTTT.

CDR3 sequence reads: CASSLKRQMNTEAFF. The CDR3 DNA sequence: TGTGCCAGCAGCCTCAAGAGACAGATGAACACTGAAGCTTTCTTT. The V gene is TRBV27, the J gene TRBJ1-1; possible D gene TRBD1, 5 bases. The CDR3 runs to 15 residues. From germline, CDR1 is MNHEY and CDR2 SMNVEV (reference sequence). The V end was cut by 6 bases, the J end by 0 bases, with 14 bases between.

This clone was picked up one time. CDR3 bases: TGTGCCAGCAGTGGGACTAGCCTAACCGGGGAGCTGTTTTTT. Translating gives CASSGTSLTGELFF. V and J are TRBV27 and TRBJ2-2, with 9 bases aligning to TRBD2. Germline loops: CDR1 MNHEY, CDR2 SMNVEV (reference sequence). This CDR3 is 14 amino acids long. V trimming: 5 bases; J trimming: 5 bases; junction bases outside the gene matches: 3.

The chain employs TRBV21-1 and TRBJ2-1; TRBD2 is the table's D call, not checked against the DNA. TRBV21-1 is a recognized pseudogene. The CDR3 is 23 residues long. The CDR3 protein is CASSKGLLGTSGSVLSSYNEQFF. In DNA, the CDR3 is TGTGCCAGCAGCAAAGGCCTCCTCGGGACTAGCGGGAGCGTTTTGAGCTCCTACAATGAGCAGTTCTTC.

The J gene is TRBJ1-3, the V gene TRBV30, with D possibly matching TRBD1 (5 bases). CDR3 length: 14 residues. Germline-derived CDR1 and CDR2 are GTSNPN and SVGIG (reference sequence). Trimming took 1 base from V and 3 from J, leaving 10 bases between them. The CDR3 protein is CAWSGVGVGNTIYF. The CDR3 DNA follows: TGTGCCTGGAGTGGGGTAGGGGTTGGAAACACCATATATTTT.

The chain joins TRBV2 to TRBJ2-7, with TRBD2 matching over 14 bases. The CDR3 has 17 residues. The germline gives CDR1 SNHLY, CDR2 FYNNEI. V shed 2 bases, J shed 6 bases, and the junction held 9 bases outside the gene matches. The CDR3 loop is CASSEWGLAGEAVEQYF. CDR3 in DNA: TGTGCCAGCAGTGAATGGGGACTAGCGGGAGAGGCGGTCGAGCAGTACTTC.

This rearrangement joins TRBV5-4 to TRBJ2-3; TRBD2 matches 9 bases. The CDR3 covers 16 residues. V was pared by 4 bases and J by 3 bases, with 9 bases of the junction left unmatched. The germline CDR1 and CDR2 sequences are SGHNT and YYREEE (reference sequence). CDR3 sequence: CASSPRLAGRTDTQYF. CDR3 bases: TGTGCCAGCAGCCCGCGCCTAGCGGGACGGACAGATACGCAGTATTTT.

The chain employs TRBV20-1 and TRBJ2-7; tentatively, D is TRBD2 (5 bases). Germline loops: CDR1 DFQATT, CDR2 SNEGSKA (reference sequence). Trimming removed 3 bases at V and 7 bases at J, with 10 bases between. The CDR3 has 11 residues. In DNA, the CDR3 is TGCAGTGCTAGTCCACCGGGAGAGCAGTACTTC. Residues: CSASPPGEQYF.

This rearrangement joins TRBV7-3 to TRBJ2-3; D may be TRBD2 (6 bases). CDR3 length: 12 residues. Germline CDR1 reads SGHTA; CDR2 reads FQGTGA. The V gene lost 5 bases and the J gene lost 6 bases, with 9 bases spanning the gap. CDR3 loop: CASSPGDDTQYF. CDR3 in DNA: TGTGCCAGCAGCCCGGGGGACGATACGCAGTATTTT.

This rearrangement joins TRBV28 to TRBJ1-5; D ambiguous. CDR1 is MDHEN and CDR2 is SYDVKM in the germline V gene. Trimming shortened V by 10 bases and J by 3 bases, and 25 bases separated the two germline ends. The CDR3 is made up of 17 amino acids. The DNA for the CDR3 is TGTGCCACCGCCCTCCCCCGGGAGGCAAGACTCAATCAGCCCCAGCATTTT. Translation gives CATALPREARLNQPQHF.

This clone was found once. The chain is built from TRBV5-1 and TRBJ2-3; D is ambiguous. Trimming shortened V by 0 bases and J by 5 bases, and 10 bases separated the two germline ends. The CDR3 runs to 14 residues. CDR1 is SGHRS, CDR2 YFSETQ, per germline. The DNA for the CDR3 is TGCGCCAGCAGCTTGGGGCGGCTCGTAGATACGCAGTATTTT. It specifies CASSLGRLVDTQYF.

This rearrangement joins TRBV3-1 (or the pseudogene TRBV3-2) to TRBJ2-3; TRBD2 matches 11 bases. CDR3 length equals 15 residues. Germline V gene lookup returns CDR1 LGHDT and CDR2 YNNKEL (reference sequence). V was clipped by 3 bases and J by 6 bases; unmatched bases: 5. The CDR3 DNA reads as TGTGCCAGCAGCCAGGCTAGCGGGGGGAGGGATACGCAGTATTTT. The encoded protein is CASSQASGGRDTQYF.

The chain uses TRBV4-2 and TRBJ1-1, with D perhaps TRBD1 (5 bases). The germline CDR1 and CDR2 sequences are LGHNA and YNFKEQ. The V end was cut by 0 bases, the J end by 1 base, with 9 bases between. CDR3 length: 15 amino acids. The CDR3 region is CASSQDPQGNTEAFF. DNA of the CDR3: TGTGCCAGCAGCCAAGATCCCCAGGGGAACACTGAAGCTTTCTTT.

The rearrangement uses TRBV3-1 (or the pseudogene TRBV3-2) and TRBJ1-6; TRBD1 is a possible D gene (5 bases). The germline V gene has CDR1 LGHDT and CDR2 YNNKEL (reference sequence). The CDR3 consists of 15 residues. Deletions cut 1 base from V and 7 bases from J, with 11 bases between. The CDR3 loop reads CASSQVGGTNSPLHF. CDR3 sequence (DNA): TGTGCCAGCAGCCAAGTTGGGGGGACGAATTCACCCCTCCACTTT.

This chain connects TRBV7-3 to TRBJ2-2, with D possibly being TRBD1 (6 bases). This CDR3 is built from 17 residues. The germline V and J ends were trimmed by 5 bases and 2 bases, with 18 bases remaining between them. Germline lookup yields CDR1 SGHTA and CDR2 FQGTGA. For the CDR3, the DNA is TGTGCCAGCAGCATCCAGGGGCCAGGCAGCAACACCGGGGAGCTGTTTTTT. This sequence encodes CASSIQGPGSNTGELFF.

The CDR3: CASSPGQASTDTQYF. For the CDR3, the DNA is TGTGCCAGCTCACCGGGACAGGCTAGCACAGATACGCAGTATTTT. The genes are TRBV18 and TRBJ2-3, with TRBD1 matching over 8 bases. The CDR3 extends over 15 amino acids. V lost 3 bases and J lost 0; bases outside the gene matches: 2. Germline V lookup: CDR1 KGHSH, CDR2 LQKENI.

The chain employs TRBV7-6 and TRBJ2-5; 13 nucleotides line up with TRBD2. This CDR3 comprises 17 residues. V lost 5 bases to trimming and J lost 5 bases; unmatched junction nucleotides: 11. Germline CDR1 SGHVS, CDR2 FNYEAQ. The CDR3 spells CASSLGGLAGVRETQYF. CDR3 nucleotides: TGTGCCAGCAGCCTCGGAGGACTAGCGGGAGTTAGGGAGACCCAGTACTTC.

Here the CDR3 reads CATSGTGRRETQYF. In DNA, the CDR3 is TGTGCCACCAGTGGGACAGGCCGGAGGGAGACCCAGTACTTC. This rearrangement joins TRBV24-1 to TRBJ2-5; TRBD1 matches at 7 bases. Germline lookup yields CDR1 KGHDR and CDR2 SFDVKD. V dropped 5 bases and J dropped 5; count of bases not matched to a gene: 7. The CDR3 runs to 14 residues.

The chain employs TRBV30 and TRBJ2-4, with D possibly being TRBD2 (5 bases). There are 14 residues in the CDR3. The ends were cut back, 3 bases at V and 0 bases at J, with 9 bases in the middle. Germline V gene data show CDR1 as GTSNPN and CDR2 as SVGIG (reference sequence). The DNA of the CDR3 is TGTGCCTGGAGCGGGATTCTAGCCAAAAACATTCAGTACTTC. Translating it yields CAWSGILAKNIQYF. The entire variable domain, with the rest obtained from reference TRBV30 and TRBJ2-4, is as follows: SQTIHQWPATLVQPVGSPLSLECTVEGTSNPNLYWYRQAAGRGLQLLFYSVGIGQISSEVPQNLSASRPQDRQFILSSKKLLLSDSGFYLCAWSGILAKNIQYFGAGTRLSVL.

The V gene is TRBV6-5, the J gene TRBJ2-1, with 8 bases aligning to TRBD1. Germline V gene data show CDR1 as MNHEY and CDR2 as SVGAGI. This CDR3 region has 15 residues. J lost 2 bases, V lost 4 bases, and 4 bases had no gene match. The CDR3 coding sequence is TGTGCCAGCAGTTTCGACAGGGGAGCCTACAATGAGCAGTTCTTC. Translated, it gives CASSFDRGAYNEQFF.

The CDR3 sequence is CASSLGTSADTQYF. The CDR3, as DNA: TGCGCCAGCAGCTTGGGGACTTCCGCAGATACGCAGTATTTT. V gene TRBV5-1 combines with J gene TRBJ2-3, with a tentative D call TRBD2 (5 bases). V was pared by 0 bases and J by 4 bases, with 9 bases between. Germline V lookup: CDR1 SGHRS, CDR2 YFSETQ. This CDR3 has 14 amino acids.

This clone was counted a few times. The J gene is TRBJ1-4, the V gene TRBV10-3; TRBD1 agrees at 10 bases. The CDR3 has 14 amino acids. V lost 6 bases and J lost 6; bases outside the gene matches: 4. In germline, CDR1 is ENHRY, CDR2 SYGVKD. The CDR3 sequence is CAISSDRGHEKLFF. In DNA, the CDR3 is TGTGCCATCAGCTCCGACAGGGGGCATGAAAAACTGTTTTTT.

The rearrangement uses TRBV3-1 (or the pseudogene TRBV3-2) and TRBJ1-1; D uncertain. The CDR3 contains 11 residues. V shed 3 bases and J shed 8 bases, with 7 bases lying between them. From germline, CDR1 is LGHDT and CDR2 YNNKEL (reference sequence). CDR3 sequence: CASSQGREAFF. CDR3 sequence (DNA): TGTGCCAGCAGCCAGGGCCGGGAAGCTTTCTTT.